This T cell receptor beta chain was recovered during a study of blood T cells in healthy people across ages. CDR1 and CDR2 from the germline V gene are MNHNS and SASEGT. Between the trimmed V and J ends, which lost 6 bases and 2 bases, there was a span of 14 bases. There are 14 residues in the CDR3. Using a J-beta primer mix together with a sample-barcoded 5' primer, a second PCR was run for roughly 7 to 12 cycles. All samples gave at least 2.5 million CDR3-containing paired-end reads. MiXCR, applied by TCRdb to the 5' RACE reads, yields one record per CDR3 protein. This sample has over 1,500,000 distinct CDR3 sequences, with approximately 39% found just once.

The material sequenced was blood. This chain connects TRBV6-1 to TRBJ2-7; either TRBD1 or TRBD2 may supply D (5 bases each). The TCR comes from a human donor in good health. CDR3: CASRIGTPPYEQYF. The CDR3 coding sequence is TGTGCCAGCAGGATCGGGACGCCACCCTACGAGCAGTACTTC.